Listed here is a single TCR beta chain. This clonotype was recorded a few times. Its antigen specificity is not known. The input lacks base qualities; no much larger clone sits a single base away. The data are from a study of T-cell memory formation after mild COVID-19 (dated by TCRdb to about 2021). Some background on the complete study: TCR sequence clusters from the two donors were largely donor specific. T-cell clones expanding and contracting after mild COVID-19 in a couple of donors were tracked by longitudinal TCRalpha and TCRbeta repertoire sequencing. The cohort comprised two young, previously healthy adult volunteers, one female and one male.

Overall study outcomes, separate from this receptor: From day 15 to 85, contracting clones showed balanced CD4/CD8 phenotypes, whereas a second wave of clones that expanded from day 15 to 37 leaned towards CD4+. The second-wave clones that peaked on day 37 were not confirmed to be SARS-CoV-2 specific. The detection of some responding clones in pre-infection memory suggests that pre-existing cross-reactive memory T cells joined the SARS-CoV-2 response. The study covered only two mild cases, and larger cohorts including severe cases with pre-infection samples were considered necessary. Contracting CD4+ clones were found mainly in CM and EM memory subsets, while CD8+ clones were enriched in EMRA.

This sample was sequenced with an Illumina NovaSeq 6000. Using 5'RACE with constant-segment primers, TCRalpha and TCRbeta cDNA libraries were constructed, with sample barcodes and unique molecular identifiers added in the process. Trizol reagent was used to extract RNA from every sample. Library amplification was performed in two PCR steps, and a second sample barcode and Illumina TruSeq adapters were introduced in the second step. Sequencing of the libraries was done on an Illumina NovaSeq, producing 2 x 150 bp paired-end reads. The authors processed their data as follows. The reads were demultiplexed and collapsed into UMI-guided consensus sequences using migec v1.2.7. Using mixcr v2.1.11, the UMI consensuses were aligned to TRA and TRB V and J templates and assembled into clonotypes. Clonotypes were classified as expanded or contracted when called significant by both edgeR and NoisET, with noise models trained on biological replicates. For edgeR calls, the cutoffs were a false discovery rate-adjusted p below 0.01 and a log2 fold-change threshold of 1. As an exploratory analysis of dynamics, max-normalized trajectories of the 1000 most abundant clonotypes were examined by PCA with hierarchical clustering. The CD4 or CD8 phenotype of responding clones was assigned using the separately sequenced CD4+ and CD8+ repertoires. TCRdb applied fastp at Q25 and MiXCR to the public reads, then kept only in-frame beta chains. Rows are unified per CDR3 protein, each entry keeping the most common DNA and genes. Here the V and J calls rest on TCRdb's processing, not on the authors' analysis. The table for this sample lists around 470,000 distinct CDR3 sequences; about 19% of them were counted only once. Around 8.4% of the sample is taken by the ten largest.

PBMCs were isolated by Ficoll-Paque density gradient centrifugation. There are 15 amino acids in the CDR3, from cysteine to phenylalanine inclusive. Left in the record is the CDR3 DNA by itself, 45 bases read in frame from the first base. Trimming costs V 2 bases and J 4 bases, and their ends lie 12 bases apart. The germline V gene gives CDR1 as MNHEY and CDR2 as SVGAGI. The sequence derives from an adult woman who had mild COVID-19 (a few samples of this study predate the infection). The sample titles of this study are shuffled in the database, so cell type and time point are left out; the donor was told from shared clones. What was sequenced was PBMCs or a T cell subset sorted from them (not recorded which). The V and J segments used are TRBV6-5 and TRBJ2-1; the D gene is perhaps TRBD1, from 5 matching bases. The DNA sequence reads TGTGCCAGCAGTTACAAGGGGCCAAGATACAATGAGCAGTTCTTC. The encoded protein is CASSYKGPRYNEQFF.